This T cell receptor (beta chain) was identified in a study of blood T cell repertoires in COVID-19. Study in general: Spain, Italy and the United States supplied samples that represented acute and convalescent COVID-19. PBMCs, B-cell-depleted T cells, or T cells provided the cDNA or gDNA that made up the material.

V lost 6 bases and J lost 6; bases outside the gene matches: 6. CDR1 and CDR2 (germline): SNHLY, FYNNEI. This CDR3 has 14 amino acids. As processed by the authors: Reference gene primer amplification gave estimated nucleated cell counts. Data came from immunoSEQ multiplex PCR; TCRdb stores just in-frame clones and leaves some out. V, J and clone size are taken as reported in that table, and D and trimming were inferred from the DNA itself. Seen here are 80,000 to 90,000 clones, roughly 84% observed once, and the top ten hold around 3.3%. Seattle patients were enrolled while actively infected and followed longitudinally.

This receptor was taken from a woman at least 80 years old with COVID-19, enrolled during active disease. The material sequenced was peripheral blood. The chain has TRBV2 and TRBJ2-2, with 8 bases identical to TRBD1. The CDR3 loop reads CASRRQGPPGELFF. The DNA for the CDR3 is TGTGCCAGCAGACGACAGGGGCCCCCCGGGGAGCTGTTTTTT.